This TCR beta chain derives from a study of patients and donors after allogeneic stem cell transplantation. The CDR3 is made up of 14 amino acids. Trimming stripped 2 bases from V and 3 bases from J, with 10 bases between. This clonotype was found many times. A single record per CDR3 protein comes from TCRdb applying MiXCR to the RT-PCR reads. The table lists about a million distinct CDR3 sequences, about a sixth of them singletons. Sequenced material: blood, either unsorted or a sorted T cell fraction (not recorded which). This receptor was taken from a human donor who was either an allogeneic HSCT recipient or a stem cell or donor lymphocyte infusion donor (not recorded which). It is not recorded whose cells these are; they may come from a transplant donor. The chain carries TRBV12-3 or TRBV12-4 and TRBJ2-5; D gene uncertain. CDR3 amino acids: CASSLSMGKETQYF. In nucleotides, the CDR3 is TGTGCCAGCAGTTTAAGTATGGGGAAAGAGACCCAGTACTTC.